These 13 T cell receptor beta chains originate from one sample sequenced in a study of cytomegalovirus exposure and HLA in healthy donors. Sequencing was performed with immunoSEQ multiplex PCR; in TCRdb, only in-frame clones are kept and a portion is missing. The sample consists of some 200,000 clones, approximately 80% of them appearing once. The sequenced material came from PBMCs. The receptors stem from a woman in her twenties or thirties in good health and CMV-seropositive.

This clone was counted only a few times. CDR3 protein: CASSLGAGIYGYTF. CDR3 nucleotides: TGTGCCAGCAGCTTGGGGGCAGGGATCTATGGCTACACCTTC. This chain links TRBV11-2 with TRBJ1-2; perhaps TRBD1 as D (6 bases). The CDR3 is 14 amino acids. Germline CDR1 reads SGHAT; CDR2 reads FQNNGV. Trimming took 3 bases from V and 4 from J, leaving 12 bases between them. The full variable domain, its missing parts supplied by reference TRBV11-2 and TRBJ1-2, is EAGVAQSPRYKIIEKRQSVAFWCNPISGHATLYWYQQILGQGPKLLIQFQNNGVVDDSQLPKDRFSAERLKGVDSTLKIQPAKLEDSAVYLCASSLGAGIYGYTFGSGTRLTVV.

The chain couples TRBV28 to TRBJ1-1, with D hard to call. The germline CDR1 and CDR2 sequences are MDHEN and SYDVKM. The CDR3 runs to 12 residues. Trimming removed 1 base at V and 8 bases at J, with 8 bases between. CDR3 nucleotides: TGTGCCAGCAGTTTATTGACAACAGAAGCTTTCTTT. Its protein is CASSLLTTEAFF.

The CDR3 bases are TGTGCCTGGAATCGGTTACAGGCGAGCTCCTACGAGCAGTACTTC. It codes for CAWNRLQASSYEQYF. The J gene is TRBJ2-7, the V gene TRBV30, with a weak D call TRBD1 (5 bases). Germline V gene lookup returns CDR1 GTSNPN and CDR2 SVGIG (reference sequence). This CDR3 comprises 15 residues. V was trimmed by 4 bases and J by 0 bases, leaving 16 bases between them.

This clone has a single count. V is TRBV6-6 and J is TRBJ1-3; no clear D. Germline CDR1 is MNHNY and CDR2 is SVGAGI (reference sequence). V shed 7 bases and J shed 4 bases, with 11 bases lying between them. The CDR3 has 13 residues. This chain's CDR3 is CASMEGSGNTIYF. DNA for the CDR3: TGTGCCAGCATGGAGGGATCGGGAAACACCATATATTTT.

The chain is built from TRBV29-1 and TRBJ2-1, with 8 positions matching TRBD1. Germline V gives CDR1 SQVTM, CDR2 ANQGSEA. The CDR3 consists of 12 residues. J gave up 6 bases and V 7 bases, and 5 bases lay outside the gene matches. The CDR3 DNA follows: TGCAGCGGCCTCAGGGGGCTCAATGAGCAGTTCTTC. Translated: CSGLRGLNEQFF.

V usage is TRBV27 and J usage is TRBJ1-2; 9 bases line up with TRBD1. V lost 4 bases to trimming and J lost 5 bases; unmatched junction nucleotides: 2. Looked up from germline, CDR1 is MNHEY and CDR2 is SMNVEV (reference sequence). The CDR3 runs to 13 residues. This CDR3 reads CASSSDRGYGYTF. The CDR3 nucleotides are TGTGCCAGCAGTTCCGACAGGGGGTATGGCTACACCTTC.

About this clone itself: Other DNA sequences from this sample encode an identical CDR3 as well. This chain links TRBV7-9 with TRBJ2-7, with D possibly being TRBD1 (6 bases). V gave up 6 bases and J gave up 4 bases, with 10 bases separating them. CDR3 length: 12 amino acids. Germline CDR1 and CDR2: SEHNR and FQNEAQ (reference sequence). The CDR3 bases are TGTGCCAGCAGTTCTACAGGGTACGAGCAGTACTTC. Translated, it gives CASSSTGYEQYF.

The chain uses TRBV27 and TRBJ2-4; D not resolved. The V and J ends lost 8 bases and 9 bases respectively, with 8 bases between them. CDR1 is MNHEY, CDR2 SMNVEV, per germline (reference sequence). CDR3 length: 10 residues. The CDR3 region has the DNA TGTGCCAGCGATTTCAGCATTCAGTACTTC. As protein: CASDFSIQYF.

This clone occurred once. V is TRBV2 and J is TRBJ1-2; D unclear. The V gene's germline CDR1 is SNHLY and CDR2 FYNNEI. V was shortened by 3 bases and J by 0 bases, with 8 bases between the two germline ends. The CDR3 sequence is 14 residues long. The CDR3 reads CASSEGETNYGYTF. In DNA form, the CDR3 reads TGTGCCAGCAGTGAGGGAGAAACTAACTATGGCTACACCTTC.

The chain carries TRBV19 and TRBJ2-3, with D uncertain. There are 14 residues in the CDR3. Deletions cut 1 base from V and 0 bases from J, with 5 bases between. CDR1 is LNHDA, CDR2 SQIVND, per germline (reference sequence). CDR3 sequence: CASSIGASTDTQYF. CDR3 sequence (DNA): TGTGCCAGTAGTATAGGGGCCAGCACAGATACGCAGTATTTT.

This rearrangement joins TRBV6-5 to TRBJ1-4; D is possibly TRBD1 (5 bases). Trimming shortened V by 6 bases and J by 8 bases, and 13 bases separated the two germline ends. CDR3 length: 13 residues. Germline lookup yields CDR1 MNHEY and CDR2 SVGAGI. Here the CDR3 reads CASRGGIREKLFF. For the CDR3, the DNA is TGTGCCAGCAGGGGGGGTATACGGGAAAAACTGTTTTTT.

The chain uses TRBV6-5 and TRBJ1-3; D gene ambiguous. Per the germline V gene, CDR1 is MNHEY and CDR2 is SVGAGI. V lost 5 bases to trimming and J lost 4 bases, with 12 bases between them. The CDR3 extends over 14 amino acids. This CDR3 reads CASSTPGEGNTIYF. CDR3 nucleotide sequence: TGTGCCAGCAGTACCCCCGGGGAAGGAAACACCATATATTTT.

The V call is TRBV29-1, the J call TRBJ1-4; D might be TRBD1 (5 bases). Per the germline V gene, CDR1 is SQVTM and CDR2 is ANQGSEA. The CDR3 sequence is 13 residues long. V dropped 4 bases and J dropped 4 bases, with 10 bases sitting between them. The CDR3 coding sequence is TGCAGCGTTGGAACAGGAAATAATGAAAAACTGTTTTTT. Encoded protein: CSVGTGNNEKLFF.